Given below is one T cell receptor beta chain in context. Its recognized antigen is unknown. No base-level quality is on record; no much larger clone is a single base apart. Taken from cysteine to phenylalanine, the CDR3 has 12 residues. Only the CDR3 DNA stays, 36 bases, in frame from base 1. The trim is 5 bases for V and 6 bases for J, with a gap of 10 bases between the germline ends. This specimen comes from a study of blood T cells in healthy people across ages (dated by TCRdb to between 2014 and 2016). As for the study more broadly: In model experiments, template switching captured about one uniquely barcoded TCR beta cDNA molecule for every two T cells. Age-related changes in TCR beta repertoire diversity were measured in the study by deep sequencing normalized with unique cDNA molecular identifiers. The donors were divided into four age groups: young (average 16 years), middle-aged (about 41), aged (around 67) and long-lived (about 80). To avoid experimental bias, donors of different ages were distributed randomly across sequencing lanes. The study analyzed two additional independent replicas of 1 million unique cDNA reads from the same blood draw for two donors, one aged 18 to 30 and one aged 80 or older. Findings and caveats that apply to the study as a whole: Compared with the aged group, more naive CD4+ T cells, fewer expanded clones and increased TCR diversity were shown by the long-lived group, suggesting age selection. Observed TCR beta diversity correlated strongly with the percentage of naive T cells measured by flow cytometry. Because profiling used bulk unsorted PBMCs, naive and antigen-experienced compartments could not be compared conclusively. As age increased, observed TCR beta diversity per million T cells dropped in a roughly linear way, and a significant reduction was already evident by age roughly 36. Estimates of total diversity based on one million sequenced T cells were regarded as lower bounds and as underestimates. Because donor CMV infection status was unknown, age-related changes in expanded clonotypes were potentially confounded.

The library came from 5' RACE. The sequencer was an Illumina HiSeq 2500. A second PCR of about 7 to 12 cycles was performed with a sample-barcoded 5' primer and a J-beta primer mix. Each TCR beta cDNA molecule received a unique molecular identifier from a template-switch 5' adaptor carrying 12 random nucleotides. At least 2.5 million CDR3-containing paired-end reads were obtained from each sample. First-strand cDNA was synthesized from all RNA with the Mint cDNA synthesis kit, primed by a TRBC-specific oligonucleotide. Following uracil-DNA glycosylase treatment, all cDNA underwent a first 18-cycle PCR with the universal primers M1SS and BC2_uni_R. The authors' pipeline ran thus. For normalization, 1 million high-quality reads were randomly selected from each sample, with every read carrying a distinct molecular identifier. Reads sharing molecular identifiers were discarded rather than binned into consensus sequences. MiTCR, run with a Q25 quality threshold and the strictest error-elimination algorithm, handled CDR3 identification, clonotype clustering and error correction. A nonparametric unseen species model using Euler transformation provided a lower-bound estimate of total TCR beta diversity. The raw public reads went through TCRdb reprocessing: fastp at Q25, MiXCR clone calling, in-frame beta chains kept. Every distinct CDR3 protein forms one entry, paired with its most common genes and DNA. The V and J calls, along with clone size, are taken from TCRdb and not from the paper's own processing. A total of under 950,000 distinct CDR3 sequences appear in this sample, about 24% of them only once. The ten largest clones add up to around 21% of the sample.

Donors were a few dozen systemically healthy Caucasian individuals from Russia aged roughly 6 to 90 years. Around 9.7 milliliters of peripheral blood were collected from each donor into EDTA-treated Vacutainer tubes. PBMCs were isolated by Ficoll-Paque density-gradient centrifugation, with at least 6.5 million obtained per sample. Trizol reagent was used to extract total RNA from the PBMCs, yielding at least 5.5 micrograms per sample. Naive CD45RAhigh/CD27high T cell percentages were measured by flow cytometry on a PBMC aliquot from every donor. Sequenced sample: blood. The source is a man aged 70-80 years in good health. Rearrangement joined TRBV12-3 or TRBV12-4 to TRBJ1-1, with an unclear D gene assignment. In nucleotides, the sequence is TGTGCCAGCAGTCCACAGAGTGCTGAAGCTTTCTTT. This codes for CASSPQSAEAFF.